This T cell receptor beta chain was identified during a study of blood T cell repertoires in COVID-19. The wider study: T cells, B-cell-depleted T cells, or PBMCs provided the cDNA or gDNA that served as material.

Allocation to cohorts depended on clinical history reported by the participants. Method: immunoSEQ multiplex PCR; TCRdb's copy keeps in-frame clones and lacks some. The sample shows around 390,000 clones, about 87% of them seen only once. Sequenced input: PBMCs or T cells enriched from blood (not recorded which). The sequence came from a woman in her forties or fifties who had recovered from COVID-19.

The CDR3 region is CASSLVAGGLSSYNEQFF. The CDR3 nucleotides read TGTGCCAGCAGCTTAGTAGCGGGGGGGCTCTCCTCCTACAATGAGCAGTTCTTC. The rearrangement links TRBV7-6 to TRBJ2-1, with 11 bases lining up with TRBD2. Germline trimming cut 1 base from V and 0 bases from J; bases unmatched to any gene: 5. Looked up from germline, CDR1 is SGHVS and CDR2 is FNYEAQ. The CDR3 loop spans 18 amino acids.